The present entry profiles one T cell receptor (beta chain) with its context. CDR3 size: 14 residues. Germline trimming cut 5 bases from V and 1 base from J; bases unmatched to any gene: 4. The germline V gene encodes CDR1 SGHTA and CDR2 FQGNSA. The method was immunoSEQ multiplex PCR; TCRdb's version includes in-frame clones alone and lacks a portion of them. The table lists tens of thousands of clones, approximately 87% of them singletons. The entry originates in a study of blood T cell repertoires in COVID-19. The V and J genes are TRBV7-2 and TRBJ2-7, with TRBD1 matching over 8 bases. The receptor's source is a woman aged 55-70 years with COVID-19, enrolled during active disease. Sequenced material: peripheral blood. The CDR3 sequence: CASSRRQGSYEQYF. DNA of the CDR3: TGTGCCAGCAGCAGACGACAGGGGTCCTACGAGCAGTACTTC.